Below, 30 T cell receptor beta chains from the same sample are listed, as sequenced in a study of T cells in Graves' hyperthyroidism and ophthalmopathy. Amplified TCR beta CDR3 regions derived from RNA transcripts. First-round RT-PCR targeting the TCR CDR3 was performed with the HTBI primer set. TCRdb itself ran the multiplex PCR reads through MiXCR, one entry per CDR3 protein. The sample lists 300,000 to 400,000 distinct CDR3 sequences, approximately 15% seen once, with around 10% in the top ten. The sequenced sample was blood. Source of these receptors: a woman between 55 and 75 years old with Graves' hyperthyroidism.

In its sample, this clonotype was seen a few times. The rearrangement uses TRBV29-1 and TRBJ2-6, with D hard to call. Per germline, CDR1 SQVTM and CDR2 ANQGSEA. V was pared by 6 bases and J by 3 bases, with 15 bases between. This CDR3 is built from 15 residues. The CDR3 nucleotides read TGCAGCGTGGAAAGCCGGGTTGGTGGGGCCAACGTCCTGACTTTC. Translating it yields CSVESRVGGANVLTF.

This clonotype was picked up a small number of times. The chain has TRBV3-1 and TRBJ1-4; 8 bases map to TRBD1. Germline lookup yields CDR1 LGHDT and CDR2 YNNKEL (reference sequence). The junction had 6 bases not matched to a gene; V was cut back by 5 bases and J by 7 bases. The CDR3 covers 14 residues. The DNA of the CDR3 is TGTGCCAGCAGCGAGGGACAGGCGGGTGAAAAACTGTTTTTT. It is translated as CASSEGQAGEKLFF.

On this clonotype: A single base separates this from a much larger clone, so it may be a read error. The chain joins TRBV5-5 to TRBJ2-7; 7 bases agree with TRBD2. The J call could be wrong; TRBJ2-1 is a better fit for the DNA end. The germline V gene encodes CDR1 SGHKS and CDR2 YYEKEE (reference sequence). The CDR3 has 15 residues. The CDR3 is CASSLEAGQIYEQFF. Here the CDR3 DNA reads TGTGCCAGCAGCTTAGAAGCGGGGCAGATCTACGAGCAGTTCTTC.

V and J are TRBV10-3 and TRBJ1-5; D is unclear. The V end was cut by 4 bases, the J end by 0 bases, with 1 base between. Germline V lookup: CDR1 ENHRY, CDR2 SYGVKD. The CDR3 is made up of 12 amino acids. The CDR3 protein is CAISGSNQPQHF. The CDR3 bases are TGTGCCATCAGTGGTAGCAATCAGCCCCAGCATTTT.

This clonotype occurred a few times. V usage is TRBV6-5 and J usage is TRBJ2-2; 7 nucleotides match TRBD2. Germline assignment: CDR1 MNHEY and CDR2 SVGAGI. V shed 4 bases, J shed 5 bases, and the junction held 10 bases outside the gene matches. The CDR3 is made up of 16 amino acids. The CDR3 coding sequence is TGTGCCAGCAGTTCGCCTCGAAGGGGAGGGACCGGGGAGCTGTTTTTT. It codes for CASSSPRRGGTGELFF.

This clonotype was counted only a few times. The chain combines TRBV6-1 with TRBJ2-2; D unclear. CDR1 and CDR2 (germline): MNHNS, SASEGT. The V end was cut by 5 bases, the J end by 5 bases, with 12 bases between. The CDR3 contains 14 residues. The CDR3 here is CASSSNARTGELFF. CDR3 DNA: TGTGCCAGCAGTTCGAACGCTAGGACCGGGGAGCTGTTTTTT.

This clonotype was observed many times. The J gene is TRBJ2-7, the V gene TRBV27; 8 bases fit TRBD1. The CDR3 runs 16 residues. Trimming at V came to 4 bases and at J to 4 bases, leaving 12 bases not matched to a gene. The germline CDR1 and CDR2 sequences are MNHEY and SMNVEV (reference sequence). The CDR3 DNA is TGTGCCAGCAGTTCGCCGGCCGGGACAGGCCAGTACGAGCAGTACTTC. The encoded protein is CASSSPAGTGQYEQYF.

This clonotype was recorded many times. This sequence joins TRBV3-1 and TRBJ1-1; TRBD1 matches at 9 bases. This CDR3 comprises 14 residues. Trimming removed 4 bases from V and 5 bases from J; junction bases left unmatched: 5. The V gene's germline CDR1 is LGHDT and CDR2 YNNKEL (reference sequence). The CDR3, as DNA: TGTGCCAGCAGCCCGCTGACAGGGGGGACTGAAGCTTTCTTT. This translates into CASSPLTGGTEAFF.

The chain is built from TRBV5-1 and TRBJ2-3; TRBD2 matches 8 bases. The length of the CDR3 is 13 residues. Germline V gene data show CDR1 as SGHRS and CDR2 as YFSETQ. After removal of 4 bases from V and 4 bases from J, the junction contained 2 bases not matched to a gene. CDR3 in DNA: TGCGCCAGCAGCGGAGCGGGAGCAGATACGCAGTATTTT. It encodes CASSGAGADTQYF.

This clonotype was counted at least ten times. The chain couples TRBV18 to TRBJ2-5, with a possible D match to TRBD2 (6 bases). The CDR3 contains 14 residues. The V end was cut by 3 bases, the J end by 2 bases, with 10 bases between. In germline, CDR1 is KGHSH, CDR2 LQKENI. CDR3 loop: CASSPGSKQETQYF. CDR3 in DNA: TGTGCCAGCTCACCCGGGAGTAAGCAAGAGACCCAGTACTTC.

CDR3 nucleotides: TGTGCCACCAGAACGGACAGACAGGGGGCTGGGGCCAACGTCCTGACTTTC. This codes for CATRTDRQGAGANVLTF. The V and J genes are TRBV15 and TRBJ2-6, with 9 bases fitting TRBD1. The CDR3 sequence is 17 residues long. In germline, CDR1 is LNHNV, CDR2 YYDKDF (reference sequence). With V trimmed by 6 bases and J by 2 bases, 8 bases remained unmatched.

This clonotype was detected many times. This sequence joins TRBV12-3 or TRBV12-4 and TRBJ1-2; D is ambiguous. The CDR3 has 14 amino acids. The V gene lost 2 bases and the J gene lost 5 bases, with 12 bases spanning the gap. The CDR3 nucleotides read TGTGCCAGCAGTTTATTAGGACGCGATTATGGCTACACCTTC. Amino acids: CASSLLGRDYGYTF.

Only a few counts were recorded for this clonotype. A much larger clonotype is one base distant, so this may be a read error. The CDR3 DNA follows: TGTGCCAGCAGTTTTGGACGGGGTTGGGAGACCCAGTACTTC. Translating it yields CASSFGRGWETQYF. The V and J genes are TRBV2 and TRBJ2-5; maybe TRBD2 (5 bases). Germline V CDR1 and CDR2: SNHLY, FYNNEI. V was shortened by 5 bases and J by 5 bases, with 15 bases between the two germline ends. The CDR3 runs to 14 residues.

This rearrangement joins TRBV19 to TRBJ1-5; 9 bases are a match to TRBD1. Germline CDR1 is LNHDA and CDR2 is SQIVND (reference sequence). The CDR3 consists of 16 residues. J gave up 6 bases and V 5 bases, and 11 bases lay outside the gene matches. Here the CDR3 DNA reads TGTGCCAGTAGTGCGGGCACAGGGGGCATGGGTCAGCCCCAGCATTTT. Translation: CASSAGTGGMGQPQHF.

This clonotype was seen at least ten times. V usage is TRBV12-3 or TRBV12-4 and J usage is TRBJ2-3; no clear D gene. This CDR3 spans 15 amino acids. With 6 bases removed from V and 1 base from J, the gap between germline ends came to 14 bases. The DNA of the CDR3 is TGTGCCAGCAGCCCGACTGAGCAAGGCACAGATACGCAGTATTTT. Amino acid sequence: CASSPTEQGTDTQYF.

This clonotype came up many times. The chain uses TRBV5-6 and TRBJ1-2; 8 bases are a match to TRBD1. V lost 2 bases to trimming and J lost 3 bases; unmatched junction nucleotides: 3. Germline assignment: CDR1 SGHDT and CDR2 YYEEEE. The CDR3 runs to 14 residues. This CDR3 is CASSFPGGDYGYTF. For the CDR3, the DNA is TGTGCCAGCAGCTTTCCAGGGGGCGACTATGGCTACACCTTC.

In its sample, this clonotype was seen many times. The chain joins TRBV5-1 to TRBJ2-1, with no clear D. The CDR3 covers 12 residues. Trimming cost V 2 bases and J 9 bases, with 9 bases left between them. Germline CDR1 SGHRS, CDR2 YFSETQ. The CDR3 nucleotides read TGCGCCAGCAGCTTAGTCGACGGTGAGCAGTTCTTC. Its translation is CASSLVDGEQFF.

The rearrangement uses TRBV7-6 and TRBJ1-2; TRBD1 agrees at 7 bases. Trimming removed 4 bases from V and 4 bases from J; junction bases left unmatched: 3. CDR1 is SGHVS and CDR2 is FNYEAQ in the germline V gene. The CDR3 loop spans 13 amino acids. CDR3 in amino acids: CASSSAGGYGYTF. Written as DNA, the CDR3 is TGTGCCAGCAGCTCAGCAGGGGGCTATGGCTACACCTTC.

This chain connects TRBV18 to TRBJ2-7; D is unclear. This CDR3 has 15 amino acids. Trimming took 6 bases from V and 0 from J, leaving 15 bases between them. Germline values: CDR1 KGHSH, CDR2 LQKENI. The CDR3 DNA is TGTGCCAGCTCCCCCTTCTCTCAGGTCTCCTACGAGCAGTACTTC. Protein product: CASSPFSQVSYEQYF.

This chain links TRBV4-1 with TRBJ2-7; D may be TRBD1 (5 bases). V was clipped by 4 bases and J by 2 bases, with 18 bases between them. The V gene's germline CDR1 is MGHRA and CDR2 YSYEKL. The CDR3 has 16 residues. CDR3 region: CASSPHVSRTTYEQYF. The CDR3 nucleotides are TGCGCCAGCAGCCCTCATGTTAGCAGGACAACCTACGAGCAGTACTTC.

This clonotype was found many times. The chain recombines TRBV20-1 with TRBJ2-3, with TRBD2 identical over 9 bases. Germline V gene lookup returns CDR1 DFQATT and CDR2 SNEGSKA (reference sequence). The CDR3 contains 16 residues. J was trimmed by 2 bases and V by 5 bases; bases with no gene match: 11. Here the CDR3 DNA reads TGCAGTGCTTTAGTCCTTAGCGGGAGCACCACAGATACGCAGTATTTT. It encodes CSALVLSGSTTDTQYF.

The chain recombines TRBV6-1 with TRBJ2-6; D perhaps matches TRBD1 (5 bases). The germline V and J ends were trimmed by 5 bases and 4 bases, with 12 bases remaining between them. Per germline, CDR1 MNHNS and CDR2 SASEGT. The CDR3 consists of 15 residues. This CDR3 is CASSPGQSGANVLTF. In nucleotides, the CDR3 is TGTGCCAGCAGTCCCGGACAATCCGGGGCCAACGTCCTGACTTTC.

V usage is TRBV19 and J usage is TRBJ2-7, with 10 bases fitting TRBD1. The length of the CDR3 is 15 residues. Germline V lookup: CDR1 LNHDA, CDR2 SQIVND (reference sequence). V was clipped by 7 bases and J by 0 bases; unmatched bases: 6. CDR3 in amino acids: CASIGQGGFSYEQYF. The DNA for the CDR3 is TGTGCCAGTATAGGACAGGGGGGATTCTCCTACGAGCAGTACTTC.

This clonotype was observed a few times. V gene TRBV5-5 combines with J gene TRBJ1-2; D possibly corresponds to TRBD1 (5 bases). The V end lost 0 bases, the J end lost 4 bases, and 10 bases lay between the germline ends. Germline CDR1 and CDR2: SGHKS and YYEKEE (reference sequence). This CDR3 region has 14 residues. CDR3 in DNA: TGTGCCAGCAGCTTGGTTTCGACAGCCTATGGCTACACCTTC. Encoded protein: CASSLVSTAYGYTF.

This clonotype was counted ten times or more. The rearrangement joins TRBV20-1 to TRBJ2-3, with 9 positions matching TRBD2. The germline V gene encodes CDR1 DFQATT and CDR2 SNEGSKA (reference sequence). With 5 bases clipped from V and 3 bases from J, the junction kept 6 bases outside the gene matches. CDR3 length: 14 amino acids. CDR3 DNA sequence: TGCAGTGCTGAGACTAGCGGTCTAACAGATACGCAGTATTTT. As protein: CSAETSGLTDTQYF.

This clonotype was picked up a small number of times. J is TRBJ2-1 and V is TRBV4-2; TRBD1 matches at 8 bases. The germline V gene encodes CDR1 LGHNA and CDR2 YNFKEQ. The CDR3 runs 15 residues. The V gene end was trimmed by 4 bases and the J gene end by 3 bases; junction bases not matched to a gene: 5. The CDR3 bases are TGTGCCAGCAGCCGGGAGACAGGGGTCTACAATGAGCAGTTCTTC. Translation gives CASSRETGVYNEQFF.

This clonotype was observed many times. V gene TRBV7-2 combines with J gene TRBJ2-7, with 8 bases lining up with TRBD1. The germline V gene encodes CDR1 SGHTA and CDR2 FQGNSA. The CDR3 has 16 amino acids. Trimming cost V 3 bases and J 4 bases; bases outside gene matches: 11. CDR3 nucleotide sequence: TGTGCCAGCAGCTTCGGAGACAGGGGAAAGAATTACGAGCAGTACTTC. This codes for CASSFGDRGKNYEQYF.

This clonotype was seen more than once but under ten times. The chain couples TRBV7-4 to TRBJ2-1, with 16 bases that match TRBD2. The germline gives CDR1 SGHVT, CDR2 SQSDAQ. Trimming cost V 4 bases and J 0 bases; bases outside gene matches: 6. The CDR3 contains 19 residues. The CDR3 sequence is CASSSGTSGRESSYNEQFF. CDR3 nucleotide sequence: TGTGCCAGCAGCTCCGGGACTAGCGGGAGGGAGAGCTCCTACAATGAGCAGTTCTTC.

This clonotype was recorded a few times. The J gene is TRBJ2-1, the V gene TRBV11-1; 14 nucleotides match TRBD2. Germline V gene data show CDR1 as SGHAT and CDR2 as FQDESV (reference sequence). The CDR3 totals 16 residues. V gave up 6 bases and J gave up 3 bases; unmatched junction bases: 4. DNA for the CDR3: TGTGCCAGCAGTGGGACTAGCGGGAGCCACTACAATGAGCAGTTCTTC. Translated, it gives CASSGTSGSHYNEQFF.

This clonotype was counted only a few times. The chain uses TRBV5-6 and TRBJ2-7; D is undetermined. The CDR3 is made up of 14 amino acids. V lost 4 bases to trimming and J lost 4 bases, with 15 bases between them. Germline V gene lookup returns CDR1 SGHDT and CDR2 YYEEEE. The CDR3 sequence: CASSNDGSFYEQYF. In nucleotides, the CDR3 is TGTGCCAGCAGCAACGACGGAAGTTTTTACGAGCAGTACTTC.